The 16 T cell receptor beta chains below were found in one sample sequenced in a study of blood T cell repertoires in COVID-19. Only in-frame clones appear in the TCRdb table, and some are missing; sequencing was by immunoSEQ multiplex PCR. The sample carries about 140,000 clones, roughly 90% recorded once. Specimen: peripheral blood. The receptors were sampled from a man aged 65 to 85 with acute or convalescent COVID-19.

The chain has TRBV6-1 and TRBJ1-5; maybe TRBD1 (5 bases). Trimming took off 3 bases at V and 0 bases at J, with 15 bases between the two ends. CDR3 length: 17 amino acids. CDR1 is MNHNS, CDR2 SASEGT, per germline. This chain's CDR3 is CASSDGGGVYSNQPQHF. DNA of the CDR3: TGTGCCAGCAGTGACGGGGGGGGAGTTTATAGCAATCAGCCCCAGCATTTT.

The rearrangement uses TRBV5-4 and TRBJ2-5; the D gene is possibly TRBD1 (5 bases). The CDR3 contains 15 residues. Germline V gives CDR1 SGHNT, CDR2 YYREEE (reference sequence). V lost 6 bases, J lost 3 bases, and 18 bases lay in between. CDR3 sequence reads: CASKEASRVEETQYF. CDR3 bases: TGTGCCAGCAAAGAGGCCAGCAGGGTTGAAGAGACCCAGTACTTC.

The chain's CDR3 is CASSGAVLIGQGRRYGYTF. The CDR3 bases are TGTGCCAGCAGTGGGGCCGTATTAATTGGACAGGGGCGTCGGTATGGCTACACCTTC. This chain joins TRBV2 and TRBJ1-2, with 9 bases matching TRBD1. The CDR3 covers 19 residues. Germline CDR1 is SNHLY and CDR2 is FYNNEI. V gave up 4 bases and J gave up 5 bases; unmatched junction bases: 20.

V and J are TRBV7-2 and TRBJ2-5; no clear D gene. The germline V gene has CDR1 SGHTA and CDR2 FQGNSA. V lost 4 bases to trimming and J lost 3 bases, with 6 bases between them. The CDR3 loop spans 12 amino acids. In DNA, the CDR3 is TGTGCCAGCAGCTCTCCTAAAGAGACCCAGTACTTC. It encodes CASSSPKETQYF.

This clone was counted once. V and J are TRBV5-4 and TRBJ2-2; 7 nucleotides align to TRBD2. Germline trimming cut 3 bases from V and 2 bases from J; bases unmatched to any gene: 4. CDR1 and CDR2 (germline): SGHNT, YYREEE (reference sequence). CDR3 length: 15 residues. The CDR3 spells CASSSGTTNTGELFF. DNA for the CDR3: TGTGCCAGCAGCTCCGGGACTACAAACACCGGGGAGCTGTTTTTT.

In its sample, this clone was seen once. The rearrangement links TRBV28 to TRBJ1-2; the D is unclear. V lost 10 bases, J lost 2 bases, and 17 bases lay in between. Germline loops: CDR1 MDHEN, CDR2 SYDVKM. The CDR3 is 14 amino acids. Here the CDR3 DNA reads TGTGCCACCAAGGCGGCAGAGGTCAACTATGGCTACACCTTC. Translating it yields CATKAAEVNYGYTF.

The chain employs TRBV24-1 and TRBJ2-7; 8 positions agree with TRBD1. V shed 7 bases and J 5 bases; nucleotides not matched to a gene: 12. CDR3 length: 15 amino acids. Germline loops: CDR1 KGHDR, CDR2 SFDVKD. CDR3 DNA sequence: TGTGCCACCAGAGCAGAACGGACAGGGTGGCACGAGCAGTACTTC. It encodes CATRAERTGWHEQYF.

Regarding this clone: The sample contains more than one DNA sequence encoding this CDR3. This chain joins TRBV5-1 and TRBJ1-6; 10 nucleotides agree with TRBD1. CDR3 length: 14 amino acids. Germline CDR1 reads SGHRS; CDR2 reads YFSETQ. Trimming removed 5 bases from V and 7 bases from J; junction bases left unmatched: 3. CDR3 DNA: TGCGCCAGCAGTCCGGGACAGGGGAATTCACCCCTCCACTTT. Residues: CASSPGQGNSPLHF.

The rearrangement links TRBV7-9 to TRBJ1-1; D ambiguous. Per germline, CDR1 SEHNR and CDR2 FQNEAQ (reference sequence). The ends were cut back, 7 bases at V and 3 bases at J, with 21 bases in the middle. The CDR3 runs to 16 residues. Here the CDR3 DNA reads TGTGCCAGCACCGTTCTCGGGAAAGGAAAGTACACTGAAGCTTTCTTT. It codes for CASTVLGKGKYTEAFF. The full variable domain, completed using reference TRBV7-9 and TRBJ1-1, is DTGVSQNPRHKITKRGQNVTFRCDPISEHNRLYWYRQTLGQGPEFLTYFQNEAQLEKSRLLSDRFSAERPKGSFSTLEIQRTEQGDSAMYLCASTVLGKGKYTEAFFGQGTRLTVV.

Here the CDR3 DNA reads TGCGCCAGCAGCTTCAACGCCGGGACAGTCTCTTCACCCCTCCACTTT. This sequence encodes CASSFNAGTVSSPLHF. The chain recombines TRBV5-1 with TRBJ1-6; 7 nucleotides agree with TRBD1. Germline CDR1 reads SGHRS; CDR2 reads YFSETQ. The CDR3 consists of 16 residues. V shed 2 bases and J 9 bases; nucleotides not matched to a gene: 11.

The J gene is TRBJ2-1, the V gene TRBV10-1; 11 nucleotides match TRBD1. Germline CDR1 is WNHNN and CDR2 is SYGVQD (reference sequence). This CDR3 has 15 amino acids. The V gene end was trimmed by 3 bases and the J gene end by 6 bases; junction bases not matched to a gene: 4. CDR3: CASSDVDRGLNEQFF. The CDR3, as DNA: TGCGCCAGCAGTGACGTGGACAGGGGGCTCAATGAGCAGTTCTTC.

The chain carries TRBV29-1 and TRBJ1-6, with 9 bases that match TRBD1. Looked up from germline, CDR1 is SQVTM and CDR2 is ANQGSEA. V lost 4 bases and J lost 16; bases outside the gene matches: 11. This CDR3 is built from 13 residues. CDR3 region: CSVVEVTGGPLHF. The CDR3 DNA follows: TGCAGCGTTGTGGAGGTAACAGGGGGCCCTCTCCACTTT.

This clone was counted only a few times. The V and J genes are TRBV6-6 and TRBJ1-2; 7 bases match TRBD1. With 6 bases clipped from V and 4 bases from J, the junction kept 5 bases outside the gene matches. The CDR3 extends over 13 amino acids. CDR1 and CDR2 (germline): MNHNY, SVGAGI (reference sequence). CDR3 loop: CASSPGQFYGYTF. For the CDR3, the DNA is TGTGCCAGCAGCCCGGGACAGTTCTATGGCTACACCTTC.

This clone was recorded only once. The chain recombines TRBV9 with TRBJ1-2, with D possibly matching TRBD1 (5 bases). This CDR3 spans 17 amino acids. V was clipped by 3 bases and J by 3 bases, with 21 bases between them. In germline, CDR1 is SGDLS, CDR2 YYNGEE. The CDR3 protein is CASSEPRTRSSDYGYTF. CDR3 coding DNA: TGTGCCAGCAGCGAGCCCCGGACACGATCCTCCGACTATGGCTACACCTTC. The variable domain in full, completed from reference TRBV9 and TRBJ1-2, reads DSGVTQTPKHLITATGQRVTLRCSPRSGDLSVYWYQQSLDQGLQFLIQYYNGEERAKGNILERFSAQQFPDLHSELNLSSLELGDSALYFCASSEPRTRSSDYGYTFGSGTRLTVV.

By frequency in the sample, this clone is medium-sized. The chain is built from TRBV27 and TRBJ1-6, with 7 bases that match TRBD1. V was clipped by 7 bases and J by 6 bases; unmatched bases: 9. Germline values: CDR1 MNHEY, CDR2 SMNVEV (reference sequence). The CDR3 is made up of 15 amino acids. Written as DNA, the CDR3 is TGTGCCAGCACCCAGGGGGGAACTGGTAATTCACCCCTCCACTTT. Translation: CASTQGGTGNSPLHF.

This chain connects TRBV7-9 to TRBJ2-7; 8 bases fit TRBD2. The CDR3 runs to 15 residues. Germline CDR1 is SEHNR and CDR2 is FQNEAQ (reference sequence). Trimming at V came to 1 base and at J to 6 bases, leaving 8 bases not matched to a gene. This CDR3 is CASSLGSGSPLEQYF. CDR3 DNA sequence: TGTGCCAGCAGCTTAGGGAGCGGGAGTCCCCTCGAGCAGTACTTC.